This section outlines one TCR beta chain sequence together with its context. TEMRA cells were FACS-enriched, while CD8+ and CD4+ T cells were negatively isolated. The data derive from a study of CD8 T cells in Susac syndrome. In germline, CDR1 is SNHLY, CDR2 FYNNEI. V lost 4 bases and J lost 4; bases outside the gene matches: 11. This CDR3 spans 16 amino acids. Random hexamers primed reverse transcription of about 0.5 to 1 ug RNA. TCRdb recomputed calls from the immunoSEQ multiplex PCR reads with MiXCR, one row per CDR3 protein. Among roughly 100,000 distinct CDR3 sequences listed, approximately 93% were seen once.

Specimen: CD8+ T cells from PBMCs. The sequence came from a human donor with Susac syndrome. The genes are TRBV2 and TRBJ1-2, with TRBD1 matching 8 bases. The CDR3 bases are TGTGCCAGCAGTGGGTCATCGACAGGGGCCAGCTATGGCTACACCTTC. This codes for CASSGSSTGASYGYTF.